This is a list of T cell receptor beta chains from one sample in a study of prognosis after radiotherapy for stage I lung cancer. TCRdb called the multiplex PCR reads again in MiXCR, with one record for every CDR3 protein. The sample includes 11,000 to 15,000 distinct CDR3 sequences, about a quarter of them seen just once. The sequenced sample was PBMCs, obtained before or after stereotactic body radiation therapy (not recorded which). The receptors were gathered from a donor over 45 with non-small cell lung cancer. Both conserved end residues are part of each CDR3. The order of the fields is D gene, V gene, clone size, J gene, CDR3 protein, CDR3 DNA. A D gene is named only where the DNA matches it firmly. The size field is filled for only some rows; it gives once, few, many or a size class.

d_gene: TRBD1; v_gene: TRBV27; abundance: medium-sized; j_gene: TRBJ1-2; CDR3aa: CASSYRGGNYGYTF; CDR3nt: TGTGCCAGCAGTTACAGGGGCGGTAACTATGGCTACACCTTC
d_gene: NA; v_gene: TRBV19; abundance: medium-sized; j_gene: TRBJ1-2; CDR3aa: CASFNGAGYTF; CDR3nt: TGTGCCAGTTTCAATGGGGCAGGCTACACCTTC
d_gene: NA; v_gene: TRBV20-1; abundance: many; j_gene: TRBJ2-5; CDR3aa: CSALYRGGKETQYF; CDR3nt: TGCAGTGCTCTGTATCGGGGCGGAAAAGAGACCCAGTACTTC
d_gene: NA; v_gene: TRBV28; abundance: NA; j_gene: TRBJ2-2; CDR3aa: CASSLLGSGGASWELFF; CDR3nt: TGTGCCAGCAGTTTATTGGGGTCGGGGGGCGCATCCTGGGAGCTGTTTTTT
d_gene: NA; v_gene: TRBV5-5; abundance: many; j_gene: TRBJ2-1; CDR3aa: CASSPIRGSQSGEQFF; CDR3nt: TGTGCCAGCAGCCCCATCCGCGGGTCACAGAGCGGTGAGCAGTTCTTC
d_gene: NA; v_gene: TRBV28; abundance: many; j_gene: TRBJ2-3; CDR3aa: CASSSSPGHKTQYF; CDR3nt: TGTGCCAGCAGTTCCTCCCCAGGACATAAAACGCAGTATTTT
d_gene: TRBD1; v_gene: TRBV10-3; abundance: many; j_gene: TRBJ1-5; CDR3aa: CAIAGQISNQPQHF; CDR3nt: TGTGCCATCGCGGGACAGATTAGCAATCAGCCCCAGCATTTT
d_gene: TRBD1; v_gene: TRBV2; abundance: medium-sized; j_gene: TRBJ1-5; CDR3aa: CASSGTGITQPQHF; CDR3nt: TGTGCCAGCAGTGGGACAGGGATTACTCAGCCCCAGCATTTT
d_gene: NA; v_gene: TRBV9; abundance: few; j_gene: TRBJ1-6; CDR3aa: CASPPNSPLHF; CDR3nt: TGTGCCAGCCCCCCCAATTCACCCCTCCACTTT
d_gene: NA; v_gene: TRBV29-1; abundance: many; j_gene: TRBJ2-1; CDR3aa: CSVASDYNEQFF; CDR3nt: TGCAGCGTCGCTAGCGACTACAATGAGCAGTTCTTC
d_gene: NA; v_gene: TRBV19; abundance: medium-sized; j_gene: TRBJ2-7; CDR3aa: CASSSRAYEQYF; CDR3nt: TGTGCCAGTAGCAGTAGAGCCTACGAGCAGTACTTC
d_gene: NA; v_gene: TRBV7-9; abundance: many; j_gene: TRBJ2-2; CDR3aa: CASSLQHTNTGELFF; CDR3nt: TGTGCCAGCAGCTTACAACACACGAACACCGGGGAGCTGTTTTTT
d_gene: NA; v_gene: TRBV20-1; abundance: many; j_gene: TRBJ2-3; CDR3aa: CSARGEGTDTQYF; CDR3nt: TGCAGTGCTAGAGGAGAAGGGACAGATACGCAGTATTTT
d_gene: TRBD2; v_gene: TRBV6-2/TRBV6-3; abundance: NA; j_gene: TRBJ2-1; CDR3aa: CASGYSVAGVKNEHFF; CDR3nt: TGTGCCAGCGGTTACTCTGTAGCGGGAGTCAAGAATGAGCATTTCTTC
d_gene: NA; v_gene: TRBV19; abundance: NA; j_gene: TRBJ1-2; CDR3aa: CASTEGRRTGNYCYTF; CDR3nt: TGTGCCAGTACAGAGGGTCGAAGGACGGGGAACTATTGCTACACCTTC
d_gene: TRBD2; v_gene: TRBV28; abundance: medium-sized; j_gene: TRBJ2-7; CDR3aa: CASPGSGSLSYEQYF; CDR3nt: TGTGCCAGCCCCGGCAGCGGGAGTTTAAGTTACGAGCAGTACTTC
d_gene: TRBD1; v_gene: TRBV24-1; abundance: many; j_gene: TRBJ1-5; CDR3aa: CATSDSTGPNQPQHF; CDR3nt: TGTGCCACCAGTGATTCGACAGGGCCGAATCAGCCCCAGCATTTT
d_gene: TRBD1; v_gene: TRBV3-1; abundance: many; j_gene: TRBJ1-3; CDR3aa: CASSNTGQGFSGNTIYF; CDR3nt: TGTGCCAGCAGCAATACGGGACAGGGCTTCTCTGGAAACACCATATATTTT
d_gene: TRBD2; v_gene: TRBV5-1; abundance: NA; j_gene: TRBJ2-7; CDR3aa: CASSLGETSGREATYEQYF; CDR3nt: TGCGCCAGCAGCTTGGGGGAGACTAGCGGGAGGGAAGCCACCTACGAGCAGTACTTC
d_gene: NA; v_gene: TRBV19; abundance: few; j_gene: TRBJ2-2; CDR3aa: CASSPRCVTANTGELFF; CDR3nt: TGTGCCAGTAGTCCGCGCTGTGTGACAGCGAACACCGGGGAGCTGTTTTTT
d_gene: NA; v_gene: TRBV14; abundance: many; j_gene: TRBJ1-2; CDR3aa: CASSHRAGRYYGYTF; CDR3nt: TGTGCCAGCAGCCATCGCGCGGGAAGATACTATGGCTACACCTTC
d_gene: TRBD1; v_gene: TRBV13; abundance: many; j_gene: TRBJ2-5; CDR3aa: CASSTDRGLGETQYF; CDR3nt: TGTGCCAGCAGCACGGACAGGGGGCTTGGGGAGACCCAGTACTTC